These 28 T cell receptor beta chains originate from one sample sequenced in a study of identical twins. Each CDR3 protein gets one entry after TCRdb re-called the 5' RACE reads with MiXCR. Of 470,000 or so distinct CDR3 sequences in the sample, roughly 26% are singletons; the top ten hold over 2.5%. These data were also reused for a study on T cells expressing NK-cell markers.

Specimen: CD4+ T cells sorted from blood. These receptor sequences come from a woman under 30 in good health.

The chain combines TRBV10-3 with TRBJ2-5, with 8 bases that match TRBD1. CDR3 length equals 14 residues. Germline trimming cut 9 bases from V and 1 base from J; bases unmatched to any gene: 7. The germline V gene encodes CDR1 ENHRY and CDR2 SYGVKD. CDR3 region: CAIARDRSQETQYF. CDR3 bases: TGTGCCATTGCTCGGGACAGGAGCCAAGAGACCCAGTACTTC.

This clonotype has at least ten counts. The CDR3 here is CSVEGVGNEQFF. The CDR3 DNA sequence: TGCAGCGTTGAGGGAGTTGGCAATGAGCAGTTCTTC. The V and J genes are TRBV29-1 and TRBJ2-1; weak D call: TRBD2 (5 bases). The germline gives CDR1 SQVTM, CDR2 ANQGSEA. The germline V and J ends were trimmed by 3 bases and 6 bases, with 9 bases remaining between them. The CDR3 totals 12 residues.

The gene calls are TRBV20-1 and TRBJ2-1; TRBD1 agrees at 11 bases. After removal of 6 bases from V and 8 bases from J, the junction contained 9 bases not matched to a gene. Germline CDR1 DFQATT, CDR2 SNEGSKA (reference sequence). The CDR3 extends over 14 amino acids. The CDR3 DNA reads TGCAGTGCAGGGGCAAGGACAGGGGGCGATGAGCAGTTCTTC. Protein sequence: CSAGARTGGDEQFF.

With regard to this clonotype: At one boundary the junction diverges from the germline segment, which might be a read error. The chain joins TRBV2 to TRBJ2-1, with no clear D. The CDR3 loop spans 11 amino acids. Per the germline V gene, CDR1 is SNHLY and CDR2 is FYNNEI. In DNA, the CDR3 is TGTGCCAGCAGGTACTACGATGAGCAGTTCTTC. Its protein product is CASRYYDEQFF.

This clonotype was observed a few times. The chain links TRBV7-3 to TRBJ2-5; 8 bases are a match to TRBD2. The CDR3 consists of 19 residues. The junction had 16 bases not matched to a gene; V was cut back by 3 bases and J by 1 base. Looked up from germline, CDR1 is SGHTA and CDR2 is FQGTGA. The CDR3, as DNA: TGTGCCAGCAGCTTTAGAGGCTTAGCGGGGTCAACCATCCAAGAGACCCAGTACTTC. Translation: CASSFRGLAGSTIQETQYF.

CDR3 in DNA: TGCAGTGCTAGAGGGACCACTAGCGGGAGTATTAATGAGCAGTTCTTC. It codes for CSARGTTSGSINEQFF. The rearrangement uses TRBV20-1 and TRBJ2-1; 11 bases fit TRBD2. CDR1 and CDR2 (germline): DFQATT, SNEGSKA (reference sequence). The V and J ends lost 1 base and 7 bases, in that order; junction bases with no gene match: 9. The CDR3 spans 16 residues.

V is TRBV12-3 or TRBV12-4 and J is TRBJ2-1; D uncertain. Trimming left V 3 bases short and J 12 bases short, with 9 bases between. This CDR3 contains 11 residues. The CDR3 nucleotides are TGTGCCAGCAGTTTTGGGCGCGGGCAGTTCTTC. Its protein is CASSFGRGQFF.

This clonotype was found a few times. This chain joins TRBV9 and TRBJ1-2; TRBD1 agrees at 9 bases. Germline V gene data show CDR1 as SGDLS and CDR2 as YYNGEE. The V gene end was trimmed by 5 bases and the J gene end by 4 bases; junction bases not matched to a gene: 12. This CDR3 spans 16 amino acids. The CDR3 region has the DNA TGTGCCAGCAGGGGAGACATGACAGGGGGAATCTATGGCTACACCTTC. Encoded protein: CASRGDMTGGIYGYTF.

J is TRBJ2-3 and V is TRBV12-3 or TRBV12-4, with D uncertain. The CDR3 is made up of 14 amino acids. Trimming pared 7 bases from V and 2 bases from J, leaving 13 bases between. In DNA, the CDR3 is TGTGCCAGCACTATGGAGAGCCTCACAGATACGCAGTATTTT. Encoded protein: CASTMESLTDTQYF.

This clonotype appeared a few times. The rearrangement joins TRBV12-3 or TRBV12-4 to TRBJ2-1, with D perhaps TRBD1 or TRBD2 (5 bases each). This CDR3 has 16 residues. V shed 5 bases and J shed 0 bases, with 14 bases lying between them. CDR3 DNA sequence: TGTGCCAGCAGTCCCCAGAGGGGTCTCTCCTACAATGAGCAGTTCTTC. Residues: CASSPQRGLSYNEQFF.

The chain carries TRBV5-1 and TRBJ2-1; D uncertain. V lost 4 bases, J lost 9 bases, and 11 bases lay in between. Per germline, CDR1 SGHRS and CDR2 YFSETQ. This CDR3 is 12 amino acids long. CDR3 in DNA: TGCGCCAGCAGCGAAGACCGCGTTGAGCAGTTCTTC. Encoded protein: CASSEDRVEQFF.

The chain recombines TRBV6-4 with TRBJ2-3, with D possibly being TRBD1 (6 bases). Germline CDR1 and CDR2: MRHNA and SNTAGT. This CDR3 contains 15 residues. Trimming took 3 bases from V and 4 from J, leaving 14 bases between them. Here the CDR3 reads CASSDPGARADTQYF. CDR3 coding DNA: TGTGCCAGCAGTGATCCAGGGGCTAGGGCAGATACGCAGTATTTT.

This chain links TRBV2 with TRBJ1-3, with a weak D call TRBD1 (5 bases). Germline V lookup: CDR1 SNHLY, CDR2 FYNNEI. The V gene lost 6 bases and the J gene lost 3 bases, with 12 bases spanning the gap. CDR3 size: 14 residues. CDR3: CASSRQGDGNTIYF. DNA for the CDR3: TGTGCCAGCAGCCGTCAGGGTGATGGAAACACCATATATTTT.

This clonotype was recorded a few times. This chain joins TRBV10-3 and TRBJ2-7, with D hard to call. Per germline, CDR1 ENHRY and CDR2 SYGVKD. The CDR3 covers 13 residues. Trimming pared 5 bases from V and 3 bases from J, leaving 11 bases between. CDR3 sequence reads: CAISPRLDYEQYF. CDR3 nucleotides: TGTGCCATCAGTCCAAGACTTGACTACGAGCAGTACTTC.

This clonotype showed up just a few times. This CDR3 is CSVGLTDTQYF. CDR3 bases: TGCAGCGTGGGACTTACAGATACGCAGTATTTT. The rearrangement links TRBV29-1 to TRBJ2-3, with D perhaps matching TRBD2 (6 bases). V was clipped by 6 bases and J by 3 bases, with 7 bases between them. CDR3 size: 11 residues. The germline V gene has CDR1 SQVTM and CDR2 ANQGSEA.

The chain links TRBV20-1 to TRBJ2-3; tentative D call: TRBD2 (5 bases). This CDR3 is 11 amino acids long. The V gene lost 5 bases and the J gene lost 9 bases, with 12 bases spanning the gap. Looked up from germline, CDR1 is DFQATT and CDR2 is SNEGSKA (reference sequence). The CDR3 loop reads CSALKGGTQYF. CDR3 DNA sequence: TGCAGTGCTCTAAAGGGCGGGACGCAGTATTTT.

The rearrangement joins TRBV5-6 to TRBJ2-1, with TRBD2 as a possible D gene (6 bases). The V gene lost 3 bases and the J gene lost 4 bases, with 20 bases spanning the gap. The CDR3 length is 17 residues. Germline V CDR1 and CDR2: SGHDT, YYEEEE. The CDR3 sequence: CASSSLGRDASYNEQFF. DNA of the CDR3: TGTGCCAGCAGCTCCTTAGGGCGGGACGCAAGTTACAATGAGCAGTTCTTC.

The chain uses TRBV6-2 or TRBV6-3 and TRBJ2-1; D is unclear. V was cut by 6 bases and J by 0 bases, with 12 bases left in between. The CDR3 spans 15 residues. Germline values: CDR1 MNHEY, CDR2 SVGEGT. CDR3 loop: CASRAPGGSYNEQFF. CDR3 in DNA: TGTGCCAGCAGGGCCCCTGGCGGCTCCTACAATGAGCAGTTCTTC.

The CDR3 DNA follows: TGTGCCAGCAGTTACTTTCCGGGACAGGGACAAGAGACCCAGTACTTC. It codes for CASSYFPGQGQETQYF. V gene TRBV5-8 combines with J gene TRBJ2-5; 9 bases are shared with TRBD1. CDR3 size: 16 residues. Germline trimming cut 5 bases from V and 2 bases from J; bases unmatched to any gene: 10. Germline CDR1 SGHTS, CDR2 YDEGEE.

At least ten counts were recorded for this clonotype. The chain couples TRBV15 to TRBJ2-5, with 7 bases that match TRBD2. Germline V gives CDR1 LNHNV, CDR2 YYDKDF (reference sequence). The CDR3 extends over 14 amino acids. V lost 3 bases to trimming and J lost 5 bases; unmatched junction nucleotides: 6. The CDR3 region is CATSRGAGLETQYF. CDR3 nucleotide sequence: TGTGCCACCAGCAGGGGAGCGGGATTGGAGACCCAGTACTTC.

The chain carries TRBV20-1 and TRBJ1-2, with D possibly being TRBD1 (5 bases). With 6 bases removed from V and 4 bases from J, the gap between germline ends came to 12 bases. The CDR3 has 12 amino acids. Germline loops: CDR1 DFQATT, CDR2 SNEGSKA (reference sequence). In DNA, the CDR3 is TGCAGTGCCTATGACAGTCTCTATGGCTACACCTTC. It specifies CSAYDSLYGYTF.

This rearrangement joins TRBV6-6 to TRBJ2-2; a weak D match, TRBD2 (6 bases). Germline V gene lookup returns CDR1 MNHNY and CDR2 SVGAGI (reference sequence). There are 11 residues in the CDR3. Trimming took off 8 bases at V and 7 bases at J, with 8 bases between the two ends. This CDR3 is CASRRDGELFF. CDR3 coding DNA: TGTGCCAGCCGGAGGGACGGGGAGCTGTTTTTT.

This clonotype was seen more than once but under ten times. This chain connects TRBV20-1 to TRBJ2-7; D gene ambiguous. This CDR3 region has 12 residues. In germline, CDR1 is DFQATT, CDR2 SNEGSKA (reference sequence). Trimming removed 4 bases at V and 4 bases at J, with 11 bases between. The CDR3 nucleotides read TGCAGTGCTAAAGGAGCCCAGTACGAGCAGTACTTC. Its protein product is CSAKGAQYEQYF.

This clonotype occurred a few times. The chain recombines TRBV19 with TRBJ2-2; D is unresolved. This CDR3 has 13 residues. V was trimmed by 2 bases and J by 6 bases, leaving 7 bases between them. Per germline, CDR1 LNHDA and CDR2 SQIVND (reference sequence). CDR3 sequence (DNA): TGTGCCAGTAGTATACGGGTCGCCGGGGAGCTGTTTTTT. Protein product: CASSIRVAGELFF.

This clonotype was recorded at least ten times. The chain couples TRBV12-3 or TRBV12-4 to TRBJ2-1; possible D gene TRBD2, 5 bases. CDR3 size: 15 residues. V gave up 6 bases and J gave up 4 bases, with 16 bases separating them. This chain's CDR3 is CASSLGLAVYNEQFF. DNA for the CDR3: TGTGCCAGCAGCCTCGGACTGGCGGTTTACAATGAGCAGTTCTTC.

This clonotype showed up just a few times. This chain uses TRBV11-2 with TRBJ1-1; D not resolved. This CDR3 region has 17 residues. V was cut by 2 bases and J by 1 base, with 17 bases left in between. Germline values: CDR1 SGHAT, CDR2 FQNNGV. The CDR3 sequence is CASSLFLLDGTNTEAFF. The CDR3 nucleotides are TGTGCCAGCAGCTTATTCCTCCTAGACGGTACGAACACTGAAGCTTTCTTT.

The chain joins TRBV7-9 to TRBJ1-2; maybe TRBD1 (5 bases). The V end lost 5 bases, the J end lost 4 bases, and 17 bases lay between the germline ends. The germline gives CDR1 SEHNR, CDR2 FQNEAQ (reference sequence). The CDR3 totals 15 residues. The CDR3 DNA follows: TGTGCCAGCAGCCGAACTAGCGGACACCCCTATGGCTACACCTTC. It specifies CASSRTSGHPYGYTF.

This clonotype was detected only a few times. The chain combines TRBV3-1 with TRBJ2-5, with D maybe TRBD2 (5 bases). Germline CDR1 LGHDT, CDR2 YNNKEL (reference sequence). Trimming removed 2 bases at V and 5 bases at J, with 12 bases between. The length of the CDR3 is 14 residues. DNA of the CDR3: TGTGCCAGCAGCCAACCCCCGGGATTCGAGACCCAGTACTTC. This encodes CASSQPPGFETQYF.